Following are 28 T cell receptor beta chains from one sample sequenced in a study of OX40 agonist ivuxolimab in advanced cancers. Here immunoSEQ multiplex PCR was the method, and the copy in TCRdb shows in-frame clones only, minus some. The sample carries 80,000 or so clones, more than 90% recorded once. The source was CD4+ or CD8+ T cells sorted from blood, collected in a trial of the OX40 agonist ivuxolimab. The receptors shown here come from an adult with an advanced solid tumor such as melanoma, head and neck, liver or kidney cancer.

The CDR3 protein is CASSFSEDTEAFF. The DNA for the CDR3 is TGTGCCAGCAGCTTTTCTGAAGACACTGAAGCTTTCTTT. The J gene is TRBJ1-1, the V gene TRBV5-4, with D hard to call. The germline gives CDR1 SGHNT, CDR2 YYREEE (reference sequence). Trimming removed 2 bases at V and 3 bases at J, with 8 bases between. This CDR3 spans 13 amino acids.

In this sample, this clone turned up once. The chain uses TRBV2 and TRBJ2-7, with TRBD1 matching over 7 bases. Trimming removed 6 bases from V and 0 bases from J; junction bases left unmatched: 5. The CDR3 consists of 14 residues. CDR1 is SNHLY and CDR2 is FYNNEI in the germline V gene. CDR3 amino acids: CASSLSGGSYEQYF. Written as DNA, the CDR3 is TGTGCCAGCAGCCTATCAGGGGGCTCCTACGAGCAGTACTTC.

J is TRBJ2-1 and V is TRBV13; 9 bases are shared with TRBD2. CDR3 length equals 17 residues. Unmatched junction bases numbered 13, after V lost 0 bases and J lost 10 bases. The V gene's germline CDR1 is PRHDT and CDR2 FYEKMQ (reference sequence). CDR3 sequence: CASSLGPWGSGRGEQFF. DNA for the CDR3: TGTGCCAGCAGCTTAGGCCCATGGGGTAGCGGGAGAGGCGAGCAGTTCTTC.

The genes are TRBV5-1 and TRBJ2-7, with D perhaps TRBD2 (6 bases). The V and J ends lost 4 bases and 7 bases respectively, with 15 bases between them. Germline V gene lookup returns CDR1 SGHRS and CDR2 YFSETQ. The CDR3 is made up of 13 amino acids. CDR3 DNA sequence: TGCGCCAGCAGCGTCCTCTTGGGGGGTGAGCAGTACTTC. Its translation is CASSVLLGGEQYF.

The V call is TRBV11-3, the J call TRBJ1-1; no reliable D call. Germline V gene lookup returns CDR1 SGHNT and CDR2 YENEEA. Trimming stripped 5 bases from V and 0 bases from J, with 13 bases between. The CDR3 has 15 residues. CDR3 amino acids: CASSPRLGMNTEAFF. The CDR3 DNA is TGTGCCAGCAGCCCGCGGTTAGGGATGAACACTGAAGCTTTCTTT. Full variable domain (rest looked up from reference TRBV11-3 and TRBJ1-1): EAGVVQSPRYKIIEKKQPVAFWCNPISGHNTLYWYLQNLGQGPELLIRYENEEAVDDSQLPKDRFSAERLKGVDSTLKIQPAELGDSAVYLCASSPRLGMNTEAFFGQGTRLTVV.

V gene TRBV7-2 combines with J gene TRBJ2-7; 7 bases align to TRBD1. This CDR3 has 14 residues. CDR1 and CDR2 from the germline V gene are SGHTA and FQGNSA. Trimming at V came to 6 bases and at J to 3 bases, leaving 8 bases not matched to a gene. CDR3 nucleotide sequence: TGTGCCAGCAGACAGGTGACAGGGTTCTACGAGCAGTACTTC. Translating it yields CASRQVTGFYEQYF.

V and J are TRBV5-1 and TRBJ2-2; D not certain. V lost 0 bases, J lost 6 bases, and 12 bases lay in between. This CDR3 has 15 residues. CDR1 is SGHRS, CDR2 YFSETQ, per germline. The CDR3: CASSLDPRGAGELFF. CDR3 in DNA: TGCGCCAGCAGCTTGGACCCGAGAGGCGCCGGGGAGCTGTTTTTT. The entire variable domain, with the rest obtained from reference TRBV5-1 and TRBJ2-2, is as follows: KAGVTQTPRYLIKTRGQQVTLSCSPISGHRSVSWYQQTPGQGLQFLFEYFSETQRNKGNFPGRFSGRQFSNSRSEMNVSTLELGDSALYLCASSLDPRGAGELFFGEGSRLTVL.

The gene calls are TRBV5-1 and TRBJ1-4, with D possibly TRBD1 on 5 matching bases. The CDR3 contains 15 residues. Germline V gene sequence: CDR1 SGHRS, CDR2 YFSETQ. Trimming shortened V by 1 base and J by 6 bases, and 13 bases separated the two germline ends. Here the CDR3 reads CASSLSSGNHEKLFF. The CDR3 bases are TGCGCCAGCAGCTTGTCGTCAGGGAACCATGAAAAACTGTTTTTT.

This rearrangement joins TRBV5-5 to TRBJ1-5, with 7 bases aligning to TRBD1. After removal of 4 bases from V and 3 bases from J, the junction contained 4 bases not matched to a gene. Germline V lookup: CDR1 SGHKS, CDR2 YYEKEE (reference sequence). The CDR3 contains 14 residues. CDR3 loop: CASSAGQINQPQHF. As DNA, the CDR3 is TGTGCCAGCAGCGCGGGACAGATCAATCAGCCCCAGCATTTT.

The CDR3 spells CAISEDRATSGYTF. The CDR3 nucleotides read TGTGCCATCAGTGAAGACAGGGCGACTTCTGGCTACACCTTC. The chain is built from TRBV10-3 and TRBJ1-2; 7 bases agree with TRBD1. The CDR3 covers 14 residues. Trimming removed 3 bases from V and 7 bases from J; junction bases left unmatched: 8. The germline V gene encodes CDR1 ENHRY and CDR2 SYGVKD.

The CDR3 DNA sequence: TGTGCCAGCAGCTCCGGGACAGGGGGCGGCTACACCTTC. Protein product: CASSSGTGGGYTF. This chain links TRBV7-2 with TRBJ1-2, with 12 bases identical to TRBD1. The ends lost 4 bases at V and 8 bases at J; junction bases unmatched: 2. Germline loops: CDR1 SGHTA, CDR2 FQGNSA. CDR3 length equals 13 residues.

This clone was recorded a few times. The V call is TRBV6-5, the J call TRBJ1-1; D is unresolved. V shed 1 base and J shed 7 bases, with 10 bases lying between them. The germline V gene encodes CDR1 MNHEY and CDR2 SVGAGI. The length of the CDR3 is 13 residues. The CDR3 loop is CASSYLVDGEAFF. CDR3 sequence (DNA): TGTGCCAGCAGTTACTTAGTGGACGGTGAAGCTTTCTTT.

The gene calls are TRBV7-2 and TRBJ2-6; D is unclear. CDR3 length equals 13 residues. V shed 5 bases and J shed 2 bases, with 4 bases lying between them. The germline V gene has CDR1 SGHTA and CDR2 FQGNSA. The CDR3, as DNA: TGTGCCAGCAGCCGAGCTGGGGCCAACGTCCTGACTTTC. This translates into CASSRAGANVLTF.

This clone has a single count. The chain uses TRBV6-1 and TRBJ2-1; weak D call: TRBD1 (6 bases). V was cut by 4 bases and J by 4 bases, with 14 bases left in between. CDR3 size: 15 residues. The germline V gene has CDR1 MNHNS and CDR2 SASEGT. The CDR3 loop reads CASSAREGGYNEQFF. Here the CDR3 DNA reads TGTGCCAGCAGTGCCAGGGAAGGGGGTTACAATGAGCAGTTCTTC.

This clone was seen once. The chain carries TRBV4-1 and TRBJ2-5; TRBD1 is a possible D gene (7 bases). CDR1 is MGHRA, CDR2 YSYEKL, per germline. The CDR3 runs 16 residues. Trimming cost V 0 bases and J 2 bases, with 13 bases left between them. CDR3 DNA sequence: TGCGCCAGCAGCCAAGAAGGGTCAGGGGGGCAAGAGACCCAGTACTTC. This codes for CASSQEGSGGQETQYF.

The chain employs TRBV7-9 and TRBJ2-3, with D possibly being TRBD1 or TRBD2 (5 bases each). In germline, CDR1 is SEHNR, CDR2 FQNEAQ (reference sequence). V lost 5 bases to trimming and J lost 4 bases, with 19 bases between them. This CDR3 comprises 16 residues. This CDR3 reads CASSTGAPFYPDTQYF. DNA for the CDR3: TGTGCCAGCAGCACCGGGGCCCCCTTTTATCCAGATACGCAGTATTTT.

This clone was detected once. One end of the junction is discordant with germline, which a read error may explain. The V gene is TRBV5-1, the J gene TRBJ2-7; the match to TRBD2 covers 11 bases. The CDR3 contains 19 residues. The germline V gene has CDR1 SGHRS and CDR2 YFSETQ. The CDR3 region is CASSPELRVITSGSYGQYF. CDR3 coding DNA: TGCGCCAGCAGCCCGGAGTTGAGGGTAATAACTAGCGGGAGTTACGGGCAGTACTTC.

This clone is a singleton in its sample. The chain couples TRBV10-1 to TRBJ2-2; 8 positions agree with TRBD1. The CDR3 is made up of 17 amino acids. V dropped 3 bases and J dropped 2; count of bases not matched to a gene: 8. Germline V gene sequence: CDR1 WNHNN, CDR2 SYGVQD (reference sequence). CDR3 residues: CASSDDRGLRNTGELFF. The CDR3 DNA reads TGCGCCAGCAGTGATGACAGGGGATTGAGAAACACCGGGGAGCTGTTTTTT.

The rearrangement links TRBV7-8 to TRBJ1-1; D remains ambiguous. Germline V lookup: CDR1 SGHVS, CDR2 FQNEAQ. The CDR3 loop spans 15 amino acids. The germline V and J ends were trimmed by 3 bases and 4 bases, with 15 bases remaining between them. The CDR3: CASSFQSSVGTEAFF. The CDR3 DNA reads as TGTGCCAGCAGCTTCCAAAGTAGCGTTGGCACTGAAGCTTTCTTT. The whole variable domain, remainder taken from reference TRBV7-8 and TRBJ1-1, is GAGVSQSPRYKVAKRGQDVALRCDPISGHVSLFWYQQALGQGPEFLTYFQNEAQLDKSGLPSDRFFAERPEGSVSTLKIQRTQQEDSAVYLCASSFQSSVGTEAFFGQGTRLTVV.

V gene TRBV5-1 combines with J gene TRBJ1-1, with 7 bases that match TRBD1. Germline trimming cut 5 bases from V and 4 bases from J; bases unmatched to any gene: 5. This CDR3 has 13 amino acids. Looked up from germline, CDR1 is SGHRS and CDR2 is YFSETQ. This CDR3 is CASSSRGTTEAFF. The CDR3, as DNA: TGCGCCAGCAGTTCCAGGGGGACCACTGAAGCTTTCTTT.

This clone appeared once. The J gene is TRBJ2-1, the V gene TRBV5-1; D gene unclear. The CDR3 runs 15 residues. Looked up from germline, CDR1 is SGHRS and CDR2 is YFSETQ. The germline V and J ends were trimmed by 0 bases and 6 bases, with 13 bases remaining between them. CDR3 in amino acids: CASSLEGYETNEQFF. CDR3 sequence (DNA): TGCGCCAGCAGCTTGGAAGGGTATGAGACCAATGAGCAGTTCTTC.

The chain joins TRBV19 to TRBJ2-1, with 10 bases fitting TRBD1. The CDR3 runs 16 residues. Trimming at V came to 5 bases and at J to 6 bases, leaving 10 bases not matched to a gene. Germline lookup yields CDR1 LNHDA and CDR2 SQIVND (reference sequence). In nucleotides, the CDR3 is TGTGCCAGTAGTTCCCTGACAGGGGGCCATGGCAATGAGCAGTTCTTC. It is translated as CASSSLTGGHGNEQFF.

There are a few counts of this clone. The rearrangement links TRBV19 to TRBJ2-1; 10 positions agree with TRBD2. Unmatched junction bases numbered 6, after V lost 4 bases and J lost 6 bases. The CDR3 consists of 15 residues. In germline, CDR1 is LNHDA, CDR2 SQIVND (reference sequence). The CDR3 sequence: CASSTLAGEGNEQFF. CDR3 nucleotide sequence: TGTGCCAGTAGTACCCTAGCGGGAGAGGGCAATGAGCAGTTCTTC.

The rearrangement uses TRBV6-5 and TRBJ1-2; no firm D call. V lost 5 bases, J lost 4 bases, and 14 bases lay in between. From germline, CDR1 is MNHEY and CDR2 SVGAGI. The CDR3 has 14 amino acids. CDR3 residues: CASSPNSDFYGYTF. Here the CDR3 DNA reads TGTGCCAGCAGTCCAAACAGCGATTTCTATGGCTACACCTTC.

The CDR3 DNA follows: TGTGCCAGCCCCGAGGGCGGGGATTGCTGGGGCCCTTACGAGCAGTACTTC. It codes for CASPEGGDCWGPYEQYF. The chain couples TRBV27 to TRBJ2-7; possible D gene TRBD2, 6 bases. V gave up 8 bases and J gave up 4 bases, with 27 bases separating them. The CDR3 runs 17 residues. The V gene's germline CDR1 is MNHEY and CDR2 SMNVEV (reference sequence).

This rearrangement joins TRBV2 to TRBJ1-6, with D uncertain. Germline-derived CDR1 and CDR2 are SNHLY and FYNNEI. V was cut by 7 bases and J by 8 bases, with 15 bases left in between. There are 14 residues in the CDR3. The CDR3: CASIQTARDSPLHF. CDR3 nucleotide sequence: TGTGCCAGCATCCAGACGGCTAGGGATTCACCCCTCCACTTT.

J is TRBJ1-2 and V is TRBV6-1, with D perhaps matching TRBD1 (5 bases). The germline CDR1 and CDR2 sequences are MNHNS and SASEGT. The CDR3 totals 16 residues. V was cut by 3 bases and J by 1 base, with 15 bases left in between. CDR3 sequence: CASSESGTGNNYGYTF. CDR3 sequence (DNA): TGTGCCAGCAGTGAGTCTGGGACTGGAAATAACTATGGCTACACCTTC.

This chain joins TRBV5-6 and TRBJ2-1; 13 bases are shared with TRBD2. V lost 4 bases to trimming and J lost 6 bases; unmatched junction nucleotides: 10. This CDR3 has 17 residues. CDR1 SGHDT and CDR2 YYEEEE come from the germline V gene. The CDR3 nucleotides read TGTGCCAGCAGCGACCCCCCGGGACTAGCGGGACGCAATGAGCAGTTCTTC. Protein sequence: CASSDPPGLAGRNEQFF.